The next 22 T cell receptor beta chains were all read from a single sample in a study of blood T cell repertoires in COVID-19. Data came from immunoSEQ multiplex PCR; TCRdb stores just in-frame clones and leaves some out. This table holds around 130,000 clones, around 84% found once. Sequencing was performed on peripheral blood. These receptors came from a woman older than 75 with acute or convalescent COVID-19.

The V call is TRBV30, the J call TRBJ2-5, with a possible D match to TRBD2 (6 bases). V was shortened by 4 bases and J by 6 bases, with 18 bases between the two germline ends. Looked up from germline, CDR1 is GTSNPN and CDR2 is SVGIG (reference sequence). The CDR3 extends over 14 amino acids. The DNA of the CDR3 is TGTGCCTGGACCAGCGGGTGGGAAGGAAAGACCCAGTACTTC. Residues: CAWTSGWEGKTQYF.

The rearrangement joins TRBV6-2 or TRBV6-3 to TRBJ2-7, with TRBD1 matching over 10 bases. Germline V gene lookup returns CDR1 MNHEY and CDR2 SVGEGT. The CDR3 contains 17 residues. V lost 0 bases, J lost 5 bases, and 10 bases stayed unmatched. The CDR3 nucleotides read TGTGCCAGCAGTTACTCTTTTCCGGGACAGGGGCCCAACGAGCAGTACTTC. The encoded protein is CASSYSFPGQGPNEQYF.

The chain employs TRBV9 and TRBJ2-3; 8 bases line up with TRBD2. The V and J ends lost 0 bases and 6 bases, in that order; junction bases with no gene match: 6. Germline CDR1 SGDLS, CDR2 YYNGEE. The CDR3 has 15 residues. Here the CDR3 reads CASSVDPSGYDTQYF. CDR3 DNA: TGTGCCAGCAGCGTAGATCCTAGCGGGTATGATACGCAGTATTTT.

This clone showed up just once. The CDR3 region is CASSGRGFGTDTQYF. DNA of the CDR3: TGTGCCAGCAGCGGCAGGGGATTTGGCACAGATACGCAGTATTTT. The J gene is TRBJ2-3, the V gene TRBV7-9, with a tentative D call TRBD1 (6 bases). Germline-derived CDR1 and CDR2 are SEHNR and FQNEAQ (reference sequence). The ends were cut back, 5 bases at V and 1 base at J, with 13 bases in the middle. CDR3 length equals 15 residues.

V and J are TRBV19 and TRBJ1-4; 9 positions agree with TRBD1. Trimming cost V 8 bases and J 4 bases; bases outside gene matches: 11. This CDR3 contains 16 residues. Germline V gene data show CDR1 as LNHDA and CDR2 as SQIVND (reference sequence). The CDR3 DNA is TGTGCCAGTTCCGCCTATTTGACAGGGGGTAATGAAAAACTGTTTTTT. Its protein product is CASSAYLTGGNEKLFF.

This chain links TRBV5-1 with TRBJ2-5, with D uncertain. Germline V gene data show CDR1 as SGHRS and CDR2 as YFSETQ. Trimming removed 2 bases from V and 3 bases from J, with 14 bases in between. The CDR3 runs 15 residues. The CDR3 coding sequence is TGCGCCAGCAGCTTCTCTGCAGGCCAGAAAGAGACCCAGTACTTC. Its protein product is CASSFSAGQKETQYF.

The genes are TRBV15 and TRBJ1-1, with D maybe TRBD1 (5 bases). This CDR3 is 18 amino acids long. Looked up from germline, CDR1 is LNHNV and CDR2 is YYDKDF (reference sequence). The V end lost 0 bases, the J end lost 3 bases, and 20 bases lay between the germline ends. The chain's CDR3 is CATSRDWWGRGKDTEAFF. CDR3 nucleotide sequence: TGTGCCACCAGCAGAGATTGGTGGGGGAGGGGAAAGGACACTGAAGCTTTCTTT.

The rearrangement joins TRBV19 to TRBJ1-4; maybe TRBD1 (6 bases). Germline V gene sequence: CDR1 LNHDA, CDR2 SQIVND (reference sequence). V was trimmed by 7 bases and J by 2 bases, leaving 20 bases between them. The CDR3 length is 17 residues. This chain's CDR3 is CASTPRGGRRTNEKLFF. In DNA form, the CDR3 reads TGTGCCAGTACCCCTCGGGGGGGCCGGCGGACTAATGAAAAACTGTTTTTT. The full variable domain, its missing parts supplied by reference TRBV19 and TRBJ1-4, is DGGITQSPKYLFRKEGQNVTLSCEQNLNHDAMYWYRQDPGQGLRLIYYSQIVNDFQKGDIAEGYSVSREKKESFPLTVTSAQKNPTAFYLCASTPRGGRRTNEKLFFGSGTQLSVL.

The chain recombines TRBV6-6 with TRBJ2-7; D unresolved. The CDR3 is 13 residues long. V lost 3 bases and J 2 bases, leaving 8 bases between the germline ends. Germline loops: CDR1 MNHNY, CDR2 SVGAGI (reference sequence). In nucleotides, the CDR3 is TGTGCCAGCAGTTATGCAAGCACCTACGAGCAGTACTTC. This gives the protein CASSYASTYEQYF.

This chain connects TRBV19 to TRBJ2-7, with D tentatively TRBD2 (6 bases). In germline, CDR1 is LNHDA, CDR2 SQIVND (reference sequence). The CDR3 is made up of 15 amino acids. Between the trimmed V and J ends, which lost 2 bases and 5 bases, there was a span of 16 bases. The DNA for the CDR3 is TGTGCCAGTAGTATAATTCTGGGGGGTTTCGACGAGCAGTACTTC. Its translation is CASSIILGGFDEQYF.

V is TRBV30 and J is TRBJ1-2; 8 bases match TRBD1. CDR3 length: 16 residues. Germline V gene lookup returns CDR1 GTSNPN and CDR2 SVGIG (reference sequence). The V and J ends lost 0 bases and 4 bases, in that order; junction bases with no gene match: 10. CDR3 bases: TGTGCCTGGAGTGTACGGGCACAGGGGGTTGGCTATGGCTACACCTTC. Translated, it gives CAWSVRAQGVGYGYTF. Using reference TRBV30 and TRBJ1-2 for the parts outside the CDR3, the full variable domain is SQTIHQWPATLVQPVGSPLSLECTVEGTSNPNLYWYRQAAGRGLQLLFYSVGIGQISSEVPQNLSASRPQDRQFILSSKKLLLSDSGFYLCAWSVRAQGVGYGYTFGSGTRLTVV.

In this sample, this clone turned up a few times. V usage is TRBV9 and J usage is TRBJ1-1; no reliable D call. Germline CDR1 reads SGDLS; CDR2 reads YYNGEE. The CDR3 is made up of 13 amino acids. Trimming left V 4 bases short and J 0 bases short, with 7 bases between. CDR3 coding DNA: TGTGCCAGCAGCAGCTTTGTGAACACTGAAGCTTTCTTT. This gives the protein CASSSFVNTEAFF.

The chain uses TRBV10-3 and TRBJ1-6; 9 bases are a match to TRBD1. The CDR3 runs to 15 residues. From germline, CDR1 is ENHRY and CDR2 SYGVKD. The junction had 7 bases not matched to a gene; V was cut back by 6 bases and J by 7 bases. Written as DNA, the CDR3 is TGTGCCATCAGCGCTGACAGGGGGGGAAATTCACCCCTCCACTTT. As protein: CAISADRGGNSPLHF.

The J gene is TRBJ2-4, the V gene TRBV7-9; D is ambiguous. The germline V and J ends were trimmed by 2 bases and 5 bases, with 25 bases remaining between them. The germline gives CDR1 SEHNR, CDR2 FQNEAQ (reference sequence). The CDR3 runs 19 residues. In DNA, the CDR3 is TGTGCCAGCAGCTTATCGGCCGGAGTAGGCCGCCACTTCGAAAACATTCAGTACTTC. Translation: CASSLSAGVGRHFENIQYF.

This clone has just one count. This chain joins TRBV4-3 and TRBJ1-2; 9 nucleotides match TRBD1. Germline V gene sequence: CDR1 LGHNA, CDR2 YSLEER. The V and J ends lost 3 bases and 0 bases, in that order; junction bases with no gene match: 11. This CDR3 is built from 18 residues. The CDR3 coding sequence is TGCGCCAGCAGCCACCCCCCGGGACAGGGAAGGGCTAACTATGGCTACACCTTC. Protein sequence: CASSHPPGQGRANYGYTF.

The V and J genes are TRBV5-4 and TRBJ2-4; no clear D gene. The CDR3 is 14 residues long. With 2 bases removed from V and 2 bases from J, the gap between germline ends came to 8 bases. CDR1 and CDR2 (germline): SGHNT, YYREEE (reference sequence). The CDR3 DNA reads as TGTGCCAGCAGCTTTGTGGGCTCCAAAAACATTCAGTACTTC. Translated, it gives CASSFVGSKNIQYF.

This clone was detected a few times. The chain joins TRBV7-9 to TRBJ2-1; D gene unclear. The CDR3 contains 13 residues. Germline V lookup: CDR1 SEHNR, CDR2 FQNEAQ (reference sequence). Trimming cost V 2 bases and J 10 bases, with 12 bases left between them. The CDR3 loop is CASSLSSLREQFF. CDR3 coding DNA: TGTGCCAGCAGCTTATCCTCTCTTCGGGAGCAGTTCTTC.

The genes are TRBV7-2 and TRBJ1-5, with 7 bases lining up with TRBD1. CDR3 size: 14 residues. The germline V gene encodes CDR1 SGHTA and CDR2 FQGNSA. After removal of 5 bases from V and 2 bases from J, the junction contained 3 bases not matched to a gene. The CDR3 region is CASSPGQRNQPQHF. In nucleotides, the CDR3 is TGTGCCAGCAGCCCGGGACAGCGCAATCAGCCCCAGCATTTT.

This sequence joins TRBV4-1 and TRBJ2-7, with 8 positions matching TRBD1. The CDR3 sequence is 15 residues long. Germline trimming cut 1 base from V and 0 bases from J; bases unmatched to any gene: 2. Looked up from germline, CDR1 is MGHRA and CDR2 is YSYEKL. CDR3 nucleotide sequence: TGCGCCAGCAGCCAAGCTGACAGGGGCTCCTACGAGCAGTACTTC. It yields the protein CASSQADRGSYEQYF.

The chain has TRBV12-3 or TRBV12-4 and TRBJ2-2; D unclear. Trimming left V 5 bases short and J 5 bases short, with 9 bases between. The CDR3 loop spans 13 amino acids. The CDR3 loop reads CASSPPGTGELFF. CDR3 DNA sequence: TGTGCCAGCAGTCCGCCAGGTACCGGGGAGCTGTTTTTT.

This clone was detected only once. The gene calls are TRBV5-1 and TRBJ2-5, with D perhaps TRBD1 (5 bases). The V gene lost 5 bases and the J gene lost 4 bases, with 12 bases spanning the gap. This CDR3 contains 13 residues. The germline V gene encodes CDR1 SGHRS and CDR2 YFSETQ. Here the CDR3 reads CASRKRQGETQYF. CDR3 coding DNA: TGCGCCAGCAGAAAGAGGCAGGGAGAGACCCAGTACTTC.

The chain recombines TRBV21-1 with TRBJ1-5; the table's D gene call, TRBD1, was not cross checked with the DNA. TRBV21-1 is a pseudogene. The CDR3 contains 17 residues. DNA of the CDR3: TGTGCCAGCAGCAAAGGTGGGGGCAGGGGGGAAGGGCAGCCCCAGCATTTT. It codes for CASSKGGGRGEGQPQHF.